Described below is a single TCR beta chain sequence and its context. The sample originates from a study of blood T cell repertoires in COVID-19. Study information: The origin of the acute and convalescent COVID-19 samples was the United States, Italy and Spain. Nucleic acid was either cDNA or gDNA, and it came from T cells, B-cell-depleted T cells, or PBMCs.

Germline loops: CDR1 SGDLS, CDR2 YYNGEE. The CDR3 loop spans 17 amino acids. The V and J ends lost 0 bases and 0 bases, in that order; junction bases with no gene match: 6. Original data processing: How many nucleated cells were present was estimated from reference gene primer amplification. Sequenced by immunoSEQ multiplex PCR; TCRdb stores in-frame clones only, minus some. That table gives V, J and clone size, and the DNA gave D and trimming. Among around 310,000 clones, roughly 90% were seen once, and the ten largest hold under 5%. Sequencing input: peripheral blood. This chain uses TRBV9 with TRBJ2-1, with TRBD2 identical over 7 bases. This sequence was found in a woman between 45 and 60 years old with active or convalescent COVID-19. The CDR3 spells CASSVVSSGTSYNEQFF. CDR3 in DNA: TGTGCCAGCAGCGTAGTATCTAGCGGAACCTCCTACAATGAGCAGTTCTTC.